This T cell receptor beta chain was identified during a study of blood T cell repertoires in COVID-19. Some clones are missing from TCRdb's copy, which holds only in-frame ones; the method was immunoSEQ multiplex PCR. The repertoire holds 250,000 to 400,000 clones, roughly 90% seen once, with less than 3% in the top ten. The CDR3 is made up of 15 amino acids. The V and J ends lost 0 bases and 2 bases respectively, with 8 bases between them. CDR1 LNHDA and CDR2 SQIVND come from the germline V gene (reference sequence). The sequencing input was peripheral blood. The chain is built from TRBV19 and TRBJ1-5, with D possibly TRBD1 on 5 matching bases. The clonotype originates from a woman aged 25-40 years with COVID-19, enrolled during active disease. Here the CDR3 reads CASSIEGVRNQPQHF. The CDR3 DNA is TGTGCCAGTAGTATAGAAGGGGTGCGCAATCAGCCCCAGCATTTT.